What follows is one T cell receptor (beta chain) and its context. Its antigen is unknown. This sample is part of a study of T cells in Graves' hyperthyroidism and ophthalmopathy. Findings and caveats of the study: Ophthalmopathy, as predicted by the model, came a median around 6 months after the prediction.

Trimming pared 5 bases from V and 1 base from J, leaving 5 bases between. Per the germline V gene, CDR1 is MRHNA and CDR2 is SNTAGT. The CDR3 is 13 amino acids. What was amplified from RNA transcripts were TCR beta CDR3 regions. TCR CDR3 regions were first amplified by RT-PCR with HTBI primers. TCRdb re-called the multiplex PCR reads through MiXCR, storing one row per CDR3 protein. The top ten hold 13% of the sample, which has some 250,000 distinct CDR3 sequences, 13% to 15% seen once. Newly diagnosed hyperthyroidism, duration under 2 months, in patients aged 18 to 65. Based on clinical symptoms, serum thyroxine and TRAb, thyroid ultrasound and orbital computed tomography, diagnoses were reached.

Specimen: blood. This rearrangement joins TRBV6-4 to TRBJ2-2; D gene unclear. The receptor's source is a woman between 35 and 50 years old with Graves' hyperthyroidism that later progressed to Graves' ophthalmopathy. The CDR3 is CASSPGNTGELFF. In nucleotides, the CDR3 is TGTGCCAGCAGTCCCGGGAACACCGGGGAGCTGTTTTTT.